These T cell receptor beta chains were read from a single sample in a study of OX40 agonist ivuxolimab in advanced cancers. Profiled with immunoSEQ multiplex PCR; TCRdb holds only in-frame clones, not every one. The data contain roughly 67,000 clones, 82% of them singletons. Sample: CD4+ or CD8+ T cells sorted from blood, taken in a trial of the OX40 agonist ivuxolimab. Receptor source: an adult with an advanced solid tumor such as melanoma, head and neck, liver or kidney cancer. Both conserved end residues are part of each CDR3. Fields, in order: D gene, V gene, J gene, clone size, CDR3 DNA, CDR3 protein. The D gene is left open where the match is weak. A clone size is listed for some rows: how often the clone was seen (once, few, many), or a class if it is expanded.

D gene: -; V gene: TRBV28; J gene: TRBJ2-1; clone size: -; CDR3 DNA: TGTGCCAGCAGGAGAACACCTACCACTGAGCAGTTCTTC; CDR3 protein: CASRRTPTTEQFF
D gene: -; V gene: TRBV19; J gene: TRBJ2-2; clone size: -; CDR3 DNA: TGTGCCAGTAGTACTCGAGGGCGGATGAACACCGGGGAGCTGTTTTTT; CDR3 protein: CASSTRGRMNTGELFF
D gene: -; V gene: TRBV5-1; J gene: TRBJ2-1; clone size: once; CDR3 DNA: TGCGCCAGCAGCACGGACAGCTTCTACAATGAGCAGTTCTTC; CDR3 protein: CASSTDSFYNEQFF
D gene: -; V gene: TRBV4-1; J gene: TRBJ2-3; clone size: -; CDR3 DNA: TGCGCCAGCAGCCAGGAAGCGAAGACAGATACGCAGTATTTT; CDR3 protein: CASSQEAKTDTQYF
D gene: -; V gene: TRBV6-6; J gene: TRBJ2-3; clone size: -; CDR3 DNA: TGTGCCAGCAGGCATAAACTGATCACCACAGATACGCAGTATTTT; CDR3 protein: CASRHKLITTDTQYF
D gene: TRBD2; V gene: TRBV5-4; J gene: TRBJ2-5; clone size: -; CDR3 DNA: TGTGCCAGCAGCTGGGGGAGCGGGGGGGCCGTTGGGACCCAGTACTTC; CDR3 protein: CASSWGSGGAVGTQYF
D gene: TRBD2; V gene: TRBV10-1; J gene: TRBJ2-2; clone size: -; CDR3 DNA: TGCGCCAGCAGTGAGTCAGGCGGGAGAGGTTCCGGGGAGCTGTTTTTT; CDR3 protein: CASSESGGRGSGELFF
D gene: -; V gene: TRBV2; J gene: TRBJ2-2; clone size: -; CDR3 DNA: TGTGCCAGCAAGGGACAAACGAACACCGGGGAGCTGTTTTTT; CDR3 protein: CASKGQTNTGELFF
D gene: TRBD2; V gene: TRBV27; J gene: TRBJ2-7; clone size: -; CDR3 DNA: TGTGCCAGCAGTTTCTCGGGACTAGCGGGATCGCATTACGAGCAGTACTTC; CDR3 protein: CASSFSGLAGSHYEQYF
D gene: -; V gene: TRBV7-2; J gene: TRBJ2-5; clone size: -; CDR3 DNA: TGTGCCAGCAGCTTAGAGTGGGAGACCCAGTACTTC; CDR3 protein: CASSLEWETQYF
D gene: TRBD1; V gene: TRBV28; J gene: TRBJ2-5; clone size: -; CDR3 DNA: TGTGCCAGCAGTGGGGGACAGGGAATTATAGAGACCCAGTACTTC; CDR3 protein: CASSGGQGIIETQYF
D gene: -; V gene: TRBV29-1; J gene: TRBJ2-1; clone size: -; CDR3 DNA: TGCAGCGTTGAAGAGGGCCTTCTCTACAATGAGCAGTTCTTC; CDR3 protein: CSVEEGLLYNEQFF
D gene: -; V gene: TRBV7-9; J gene: TRBJ1-4; clone size: -; CDR3 DNA: TGTGCCAGCAGTCCCAACCCGGGTCCGAATGAAAAACTGTTTTTT; CDR3 protein: CASSPNPGPNEKLFF
D gene: -; V gene: TRBV6-1; J gene: TRBJ1-2; clone size: -; CDR3 DNA: TGTGCCAGCAGCTGGACGAGGGACTATGGCTACACCTTC; CDR3 protein: CASSWTRDYGYTF
D gene: TRBD2; V gene: TRBV4-2; J gene: TRBJ2-1; clone size: -; CDR3 DNA: TGTGCCAGCAGCCCGGGAGGAAATGAGCAGTTCTTC; CDR3 protein: CASSPGGNEQFF
D gene: -; V gene: TRBV6-1; J gene: TRBJ2-7; clone size: once; CDR3 DNA: TGTGCCACCTCGACCGGGACCGCAAACCACTACGAGCAGTACTTC; CDR3 protein: CATSTGTANHYEQYF
D gene: TRBD2; V gene: TRBV27; J gene: TRBJ2-7; clone size: -; CDR3 DNA: TGTGCCAGCAGTTTCTCAAGCGGGAGCTACGAGCAGTACTTC; CDR3 protein: CASSFSSGSYEQYF
D gene: -; V gene: TRBV7-3; J gene: TRBJ2-3; clone size: -; CDR3 DNA: TGTGCCAGCAGCTTACAGGGGCGAAGCACAGATACGCAGTATTTT; CDR3 protein: CASSLQGRSTDTQYF
D gene: TRBD2; V gene: TRBV19; J gene: TRBJ2-3; clone size: -; CDR3 DNA: TGTGCCAGTAGATCACCGGGACTAGCGGGGTCAGATACGCAGTATTTT; CDR3 protein: CASRSPGLAGSDTQYF
D gene: -; V gene: TRBV30; J gene: TRBJ1-3; clone size: -; CDR3 DNA: TGTGCCTGGAGTGTCTTCGGAAACACCATATATTTT; CDR3 protein: CAWSVFGNTIYF
D gene: TRBD2; V gene: TRBV10-2; J gene: TRBJ2-2; clone size: many; CDR3 DNA: TGCGCCAGCAGCGCAGGGGGTATCGGACTAGCGGGGTACAGGGAGCTGTTTTTT; CDR3 protein: CASSAGGIGLAGYRELFF
D gene: TRBD1; V gene: TRBV25-1; J gene: TRBJ2-1; clone size: -; CDR3 DNA: TGTGCCAGCAGTGAATGGGGGACAGGGGACTACAATGAGCAGTTCTTC; CDR3 protein: CASSEWGTGDYNEQFF
D gene: -; V gene: TRBV7-3; J gene: TRBJ1-1; clone size: -; CDR3 DNA: TGTGCCAGCAGATTAATGAGAGGGAACACTGAAGCTTTCTTT; CDR3 protein: CASRLMRGNTEAFF
D gene: -; V gene: TRBV7-9; J gene: TRBJ2-3; clone size: -; CDR3 DNA: TGTGCCAGCAGCCCAATTCTAGCGACCCGTACTAGCACAGATACGCAGTATTTT; CDR3 protein: CASSPILATRTSTDTQYF
D gene: -; V gene: TRBV5-4; J gene: TRBJ2-1; clone size: -; CDR3 DNA: TGTGCCAGCAGCTTGGCCGGCTCCGCCGGGACCTACAATGAGCAGTTCTTC; CDR3 protein: CASSLAGSAGTYNEQFF
D gene: TRBD1; V gene: TRBV11-3; J gene: TRBJ2-7; clone size: -; CDR3 DNA: TGTGCCAGCAGCAAGGGGGCTGGCGAGCAGTACTTC; CDR3 protein: CASSKGAGEQYF
D gene: -; V gene: TRBV18; J gene: TRBJ1-1; clone size: -; CDR3 DNA: TGTGCCAGCTCACCACTCGGCCCGAACACTGAAGCTTTCTTT; CDR3 protein: CASSPLGPNTEAFF
D gene: TRBD1; V gene: TRBV5-4; J gene: TRBJ1-4; clone size: -; CDR3 DNA: TGTGCCAGCAGCGTGAACAGGGGCCTTAATGAAAAACTGTTTTTT; CDR3 protein: CASSVNRGLNEKLFF
D gene: TRBD1; V gene: TRBV7-2; J gene: TRBJ1-2; clone size: -; CDR3 DNA: TGTGCCAGCAGCTTAGGGGACAGCCGTGACTACACCTTC; CDR3 protein: CASSLGDSRDYTF
D gene: -; V gene: TRBV11-2; J gene: TRBJ2-5; clone size: -; CDR3 DNA: TGTGCCAGCAGCTACCGGGAGACCCAGTACTTC; CDR3 protein: CASSYRETQYF
D gene: TRBD1; V gene: TRBV6-1; J gene: TRBJ1-2; clone size: -; CDR3 DNA: TGTGCCAGCAGTGTCCAGGGGGCGCGGGGCTACACCTTC; CDR3 protein: CASSVQGARGYTF
D gene: -; V gene: TRBV28; J gene: TRBJ1-1; clone size: -; CDR3 DNA: TGTGCCAGCAGTCTATTCCCCTTAAGGACGGGGAACACTGAAGCTTTCTTT; CDR3 protein: CASSLFPLRTGNTEAFF
D gene: -; V gene: TRBV10-2; J gene: TRBJ2-1; clone size: -; CDR3 DNA: TGCGCCAGCACCCCCGACGGGCCGGTGAATGAGCAGTTCTTC; CDR3 protein: CASTPDGPVNEQFF
D gene: -; V gene: TRBV28; J gene: TRBJ2-7; clone size: -; CDR3 DNA: TGTGCCAGCAGTCACAGACTAAGACCTCTGAGCCACTACGAGCAGTACTTC; CDR3 protein: CASSHRLRPLSHYEQYF
D gene: -; V gene: TRBV7-3; J gene: TRBJ2-1; clone size: -; CDR3 DNA: TGTGCCAGCAGCTTAGTCGGGTATGAGCAGTTCTTC; CDR3 protein: CASSLVGYEQFF
D gene: -; V gene: TRBV2; J gene: TRBJ2-6; clone size: -; CDR3 DNA: TGTGCCAGCGGCCGGGACATAAACTCTGGGGCCAACGTCCTGACTTTC; CDR3 protein: CASGRDINSGANVLTF
D gene: -; V gene: TRBV5-4; J gene: TRBJ2-3; clone size: -; CDR3 DNA: TGTGCCAGCAGCCTCACAGATACGCAGTATTTT; CDR3 protein: CASSLTDTQYF
D gene: TRBD1; V gene: TRBV2; J gene: TRBJ1-2; clone size: few; CDR3 DNA: TGTGCCAGCAGGGGAGGACAGGGAAGGGATGGCTACACCTTC; CDR3 protein: CASRGGQGRDGYTF
D gene: TRBD1; V gene: TRBV5-5; J gene: TRBJ1-6; clone size: few; CDR3 DNA: TGTGCCAGCAGCTTGGCGGCAGGGGGGTACTCACCCCTCCACTTT; CDR3 protein: CASSLAAGGYSPLHF
D gene: -; V gene: TRBV6-5; J gene: TRBJ2-3; clone size: -; CDR3 DNA: TGTGCCAGCAGTTACCAGGGACGTGGCACAGATACGCAGTATTTT; CDR3 protein: CASSYQGRGTDTQYF
D gene: -; V gene: TRBV4-3; J gene: TRBJ1-2; clone size: once; CDR3 DNA: TGCGCCAGCAGCCAAGGAACGGGGGTAGGAGGCTATGGCTACACCTTC; CDR3 protein: CASSQGTGVGGYGYTF
D gene: -; V gene: TRBV28; J gene: TRBJ1-2; clone size: -; CDR3 DNA: TGTGCCAGCACCCCGGGGGGAGGGAACTATGGCTACACCTTC; CDR3 protein: CASTPGGGNYGYTF
D gene: -; V gene: TRBV27; J gene: TRBJ1-1; clone size: -; CDR3 DNA: TGTGCCAGCAGTTTCACGGCTTGGGGGCTGAACACTGAAGCTTTCTTT; CDR3 protein: CASSFTAWGLNTEAFF
D gene: TRBD1; V gene: TRBV4-1; J gene: TRBJ1-2; clone size: -; CDR3 DNA: TGCGCCAGCAGCCAAGTCAACAGGGGCGGTGGCTACACCTTC; CDR3 protein: CASSQVNRGGGYTF
D gene: -; V gene: TRBV7-2; J gene: TRBJ2-7; clone size: once; CDR3 DNA: TGTGCCAGCAGCTTAGCCCCGACAGCCTACGAGCAGTACTTC; CDR3 protein: CASSLAPTAYEQYF
D gene: -; V gene: TRBV30; J gene: TRBJ2-1; clone size: -; CDR3 DNA: TGTGCCTGGAGTTACGGGCCTAGCTCCTACAATGAGCAGTTCTTC; CDR3 protein: CAWSYGPSSYNEQFF
D gene: TRBD1; V gene: TRBV27; J gene: TRBJ2-7; clone size: -; CDR3 DNA: TGTGCCAGCAGTTTAACAGGGGGCTCGTACGAGCAGTACTTC; CDR3 protein: CASSLTGGSYEQYF
D gene: TRBD1; V gene: TRBV15; J gene: TRBJ1-2; clone size: few; CDR3 DNA: TGTGCCACCAGCAGTCGACAGGGGTCCTCCTATGGCTACACCTTC; CDR3 protein: CATSSRQGSSYGYTF
D gene: TRBD2; V gene: TRBV10-3; J gene: TRBJ2-5; clone size: -; CDR3 DNA: TGTGCCATCAGTGAGTTATTACCGGGGTCTAGCGGGGATCAAGAGACCCAGTACTTC; CDR3 protein: CAISELLPGSSGDQETQYF
D gene: TRBD2; V gene: TRBV7-2; J gene: TRBJ2-2; clone size: -; CDR3 DNA: TGTGCCAGCAGCCCGAGGCGGGGGGCCCGCACCGGGGAGCTGTTTTTT; CDR3 protein: CASSPRRGARTGELFF
D gene: TRBD2; V gene: TRBV27; J gene: TRBJ2-1; clone size: many; CDR3 DNA: TGTGCCAGCAGTTACCGGGAGGGTGAGCAGTTCTTC; CDR3 protein: CASSYREGEQFF
D gene: -; V gene: TRBV28; J gene: TRBJ2-3; clone size: -; CDR3 DNA: TGTGCCAGCAGCGACCTCCAGCGGCGAGATACGCAGTATTTT; CDR3 protein: CASSDLQRRDTQYF
D gene: -; V gene: TRBV7-2; J gene: TRBJ2-3; clone size: once; CDR3 DNA: TGTGCCAGCAGCCTAACTTATAGCACAGATACGCAGTATTTT; CDR3 protein: CASSLTYSTDTQYF
D gene: -; V gene: TRBV5-1; J gene: TRBJ1-1; clone size: -; CDR3 DNA: TGCGCCAGCAGCTCCACTCAGCGGACCGTGGGCACTGAAGCTTTCTTT; CDR3 protein: CASSSTQRTVGTEAFF
D gene: TRBD1; V gene: TRBV15; J gene: TRBJ1-3; clone size: once; CDR3 DNA: TGTGCCACCAGCAGAGATAAGGCGATCGACAGGGCTGGAAACACCATATATTTT; CDR3 protein: CATSRDKAIDRAGNTIYF